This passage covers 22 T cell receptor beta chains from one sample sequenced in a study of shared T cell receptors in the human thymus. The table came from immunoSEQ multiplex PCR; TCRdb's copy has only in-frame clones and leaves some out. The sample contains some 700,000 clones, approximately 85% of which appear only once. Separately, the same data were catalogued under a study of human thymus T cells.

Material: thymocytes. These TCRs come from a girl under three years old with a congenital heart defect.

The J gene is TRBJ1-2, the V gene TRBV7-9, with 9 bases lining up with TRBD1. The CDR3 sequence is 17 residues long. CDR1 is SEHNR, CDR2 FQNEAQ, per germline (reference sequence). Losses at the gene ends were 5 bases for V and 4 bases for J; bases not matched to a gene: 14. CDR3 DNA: TGTGCCAGCAGCCCTCACCCCCACAGGGGGCTGGGCTATGGCTACACCTTC. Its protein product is CASSPHPHRGLGYGYTF.

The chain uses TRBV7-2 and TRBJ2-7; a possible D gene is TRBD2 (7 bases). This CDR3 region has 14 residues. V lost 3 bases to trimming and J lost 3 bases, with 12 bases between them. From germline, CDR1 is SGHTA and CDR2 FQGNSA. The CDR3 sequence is CASSFGGGHYEQYF. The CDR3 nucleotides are TGTGCCAGCAGCTTTGGCGGGGGCCACTACGAGCAGTACTTC.

CDR3 sequence: CASSLVGTSGPKGETQYF. CDR3 bases: TGTGCCAGCAGCTTAGTTGGGACTAGCGGACCAAAAGGAGAGACCCAGTACTTC. The chain is built from TRBV13 and TRBJ2-5, with 11 nucleotides matching TRBD2. The CDR3 is 18 amino acids. V lost 1 base and J lost 4; bases outside the gene matches: 11. CDR1 and CDR2 (germline): PRHDT, FYEKMQ (reference sequence).

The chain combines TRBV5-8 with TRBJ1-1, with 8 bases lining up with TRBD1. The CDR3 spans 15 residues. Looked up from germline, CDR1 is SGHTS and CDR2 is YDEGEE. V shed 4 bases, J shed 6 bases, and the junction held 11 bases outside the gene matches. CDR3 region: CASSGEDRGWAEAFF. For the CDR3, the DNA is TGTGCCAGCAGCGGCGAAGACAGGGGATGGGCTGAAGCTTTCTTT.

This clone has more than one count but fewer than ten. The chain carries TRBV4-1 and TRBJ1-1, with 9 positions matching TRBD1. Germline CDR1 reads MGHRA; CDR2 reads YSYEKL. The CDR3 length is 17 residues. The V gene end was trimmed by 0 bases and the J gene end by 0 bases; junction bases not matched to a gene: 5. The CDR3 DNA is TGCGCCAGCAGCCAAGACATGGGACAGGGCATGAACACTGAAGCTTTCTTT. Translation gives CASSQDMGQGMNTEAFF.

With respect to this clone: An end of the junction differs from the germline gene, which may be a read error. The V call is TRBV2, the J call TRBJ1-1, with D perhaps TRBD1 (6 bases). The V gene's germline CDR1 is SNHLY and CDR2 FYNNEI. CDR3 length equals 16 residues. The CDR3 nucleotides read TGTGCCAGCAGCGAAGACAGGTGGGCCCTGAACACTGAAGCTTTCTTT. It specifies CASSEDRWALNTEAFF.

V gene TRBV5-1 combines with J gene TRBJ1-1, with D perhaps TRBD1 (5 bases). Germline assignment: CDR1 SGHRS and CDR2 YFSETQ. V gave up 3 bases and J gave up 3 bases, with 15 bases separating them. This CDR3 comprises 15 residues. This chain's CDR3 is CASSSGDPVDTEAFF. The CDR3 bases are TGCGCCAGCAGCTCGGGGGACCCGGTTGACACTGAAGCTTTCTTT.

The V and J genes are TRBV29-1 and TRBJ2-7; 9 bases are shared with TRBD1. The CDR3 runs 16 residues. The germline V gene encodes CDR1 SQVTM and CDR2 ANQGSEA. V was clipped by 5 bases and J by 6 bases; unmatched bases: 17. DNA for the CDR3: TGCAGCGTTCCCGAGACGGGGGGACAGGGAGCGTTCGAGCAGTACTTC. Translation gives CSVPETGGQGAFEQYF.

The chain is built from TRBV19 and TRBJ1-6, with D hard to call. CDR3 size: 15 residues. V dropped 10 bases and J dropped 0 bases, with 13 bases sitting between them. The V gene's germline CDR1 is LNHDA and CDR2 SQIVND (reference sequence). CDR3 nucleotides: TGTGCCACAAAACACTGGAGCTCCTATAATTCACCCCTCCACTTT. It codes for CATKHWSSYNSPLHF. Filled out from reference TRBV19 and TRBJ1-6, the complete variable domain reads DGGITQSPKYLFRKEGQNVTLSCEQNLNHDAMYWYRQDPGQGLRLIYYSQIVNDFQKGDIAEGYSVSREKKESFPLTVTSAQKNPTAFYLCATKHWSSYNSPLHFGNGTRLTVT.

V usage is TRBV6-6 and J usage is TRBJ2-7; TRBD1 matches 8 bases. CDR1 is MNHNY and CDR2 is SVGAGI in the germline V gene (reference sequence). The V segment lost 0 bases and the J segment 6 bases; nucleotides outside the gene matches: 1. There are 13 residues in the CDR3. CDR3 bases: TGTGCCAGCAGTTACTCACAGGGGGGCGAGCAGTACTTC. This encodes CASSYSQGGEQYF.

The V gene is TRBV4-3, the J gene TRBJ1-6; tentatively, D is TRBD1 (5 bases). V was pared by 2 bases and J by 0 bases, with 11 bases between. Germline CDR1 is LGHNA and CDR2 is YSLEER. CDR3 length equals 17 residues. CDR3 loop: CASSQWGLSSYNSPLHF. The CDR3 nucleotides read TGCGCCAGCAGCCAATGGGGACTGAGCTCCTATAATTCACCCCTCCACTTT.

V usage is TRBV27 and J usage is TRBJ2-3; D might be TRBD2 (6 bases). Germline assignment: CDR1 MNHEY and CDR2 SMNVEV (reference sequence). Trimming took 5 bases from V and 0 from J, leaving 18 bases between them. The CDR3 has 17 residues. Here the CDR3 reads CASSRQRLSGSTDTQYF. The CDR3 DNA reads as TGTGCCAGCAGTCGCCAACGCCTTAGCGGTAGCACAGATACGCAGTATTTT.

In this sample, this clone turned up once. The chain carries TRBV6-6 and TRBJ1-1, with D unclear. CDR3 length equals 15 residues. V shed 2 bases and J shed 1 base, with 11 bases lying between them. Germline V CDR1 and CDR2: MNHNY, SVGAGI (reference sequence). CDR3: CASSYGRVQNTEAFF. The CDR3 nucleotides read TGTGCCAGCAGTTACGGGAGGGTTCAGAACACTGAAGCTTTCTTT.

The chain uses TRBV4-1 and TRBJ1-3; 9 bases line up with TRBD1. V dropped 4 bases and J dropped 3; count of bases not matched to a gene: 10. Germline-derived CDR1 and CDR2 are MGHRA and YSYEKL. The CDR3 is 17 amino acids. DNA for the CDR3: TGCGCCAGCAGCCCTCGTGCTGGGACAGGGAATGGAAACACCATATATTTT. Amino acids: CASSPRAGTGNGNTIYF.

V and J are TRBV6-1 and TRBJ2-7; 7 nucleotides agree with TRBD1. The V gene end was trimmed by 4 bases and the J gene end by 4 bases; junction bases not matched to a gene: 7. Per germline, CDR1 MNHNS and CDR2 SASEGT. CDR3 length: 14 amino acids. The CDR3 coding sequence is TGTGCCAGCAGTGCCCCCGGGACAGAGTACGAGCAGTACTTC. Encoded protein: CASSAPGTEYEQYF.

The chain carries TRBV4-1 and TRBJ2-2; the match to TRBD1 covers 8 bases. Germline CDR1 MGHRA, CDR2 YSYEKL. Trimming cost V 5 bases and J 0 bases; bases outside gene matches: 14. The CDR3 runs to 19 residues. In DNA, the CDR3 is TGCGCCAGCAGCGCTAACAGGGGGAAGGGGGGACCGAACACCGGGGAGCTGTTTTTT. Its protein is CASSANRGKGGPNTGELFF.

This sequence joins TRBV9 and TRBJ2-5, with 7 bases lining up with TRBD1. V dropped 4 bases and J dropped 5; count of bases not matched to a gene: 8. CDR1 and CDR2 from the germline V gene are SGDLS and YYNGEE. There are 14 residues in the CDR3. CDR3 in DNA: TGTGCCAGCAGCTTTCGAGACAGGGTTGAGACCCAGTACTTC. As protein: CASSFRDRVETQYF.

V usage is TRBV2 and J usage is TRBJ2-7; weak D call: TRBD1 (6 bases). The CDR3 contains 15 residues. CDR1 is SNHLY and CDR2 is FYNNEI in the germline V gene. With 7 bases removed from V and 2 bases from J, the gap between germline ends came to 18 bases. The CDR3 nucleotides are TGTGCCAGCAACCACAGGGAAGGGGGTACCTACGAGCAGTACTTC. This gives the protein CASNHREGGTYEQYF.

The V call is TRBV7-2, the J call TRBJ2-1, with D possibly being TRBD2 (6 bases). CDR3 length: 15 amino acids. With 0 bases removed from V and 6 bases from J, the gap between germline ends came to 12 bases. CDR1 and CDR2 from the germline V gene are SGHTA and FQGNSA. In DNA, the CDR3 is TGTGCCAGCAGCTTAGCGCCTGGAGGGCGCAATGAGCAGTTCTTC. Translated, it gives CASSLAPGGRNEQFF.

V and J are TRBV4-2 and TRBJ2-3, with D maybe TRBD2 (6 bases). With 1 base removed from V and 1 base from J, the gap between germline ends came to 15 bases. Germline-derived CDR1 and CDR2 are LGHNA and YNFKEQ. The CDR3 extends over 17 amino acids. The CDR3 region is CASSQVESGSGTDTQYF. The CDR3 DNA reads TGTGCCAGCAGCCAAGTGGAATCCGGGAGTGGCACAGATACGCAGTATTTT.

The CDR3 is CASSSELRDRSSPLHF. The CDR3 DNA sequence: TGTGCCAGCAGCTCAGAGCTTCGGGACAGGTCTTCACCCCTCCACTTT. This rearrangement joins TRBV7-2 to TRBJ1-6; 8 nucleotides match TRBD1. This CDR3 region has 16 residues. The germline gives CDR1 SGHTA, CDR2 FQGNSA. After removal of 4 bases from V and 9 bases from J, the junction contained 11 bases not matched to a gene. Full variable domain (outside the CDR3, taken from reference TRBV7-2 and TRBJ1-6): GAGVSQSPSNKVTEKGKDVELRCDPISGHTALYWYRQSLGQGLEFLIYFQGNSAPDKSGLPSDRFSAERTGGSVSTLTIQRTQQEDSAVYLCASSSELRDRSSPLHFGNGTRLTVT.

The CDR3 here is CASKEGELTYEQYF. CDR3 nucleotides: TGTGCCAGCAAGGAGGGAGAGTTGACCTACGAGCAGTACTTC. This chain uses TRBV28 with TRBJ2-7; maybe TRBD2 (6 bases). Germline CDR1 and CDR2: MDHEN and SYDVKM. This CDR3 is 14 amino acids long. V gave up 7 bases and J gave up 2 bases, with 15 bases separating them. The variable domain in full, with the rest retrieved from reference TRBV28 and TRBJ2-7, is DVKVTQSSRYLVKRTGEKVFLECVQDMDHENMFWYRQDPGLGLRLIYFSYDVKMKEKGDIPEGYSVSREKKERFSLILESASTNQTSMYLCASKEGELTYEQYFGPGTRLTVT.